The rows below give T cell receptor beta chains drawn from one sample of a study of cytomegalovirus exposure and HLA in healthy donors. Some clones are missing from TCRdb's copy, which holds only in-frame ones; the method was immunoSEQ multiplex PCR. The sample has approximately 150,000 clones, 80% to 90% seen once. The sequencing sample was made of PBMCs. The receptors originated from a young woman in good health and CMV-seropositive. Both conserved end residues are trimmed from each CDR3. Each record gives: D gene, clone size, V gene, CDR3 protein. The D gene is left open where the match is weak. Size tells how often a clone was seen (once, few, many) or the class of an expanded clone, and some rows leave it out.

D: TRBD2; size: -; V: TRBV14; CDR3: ASSQLGTSVREQF
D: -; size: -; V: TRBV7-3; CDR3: ASSLAIGNQPQH
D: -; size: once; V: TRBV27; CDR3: ASSLQGPVGSPLH
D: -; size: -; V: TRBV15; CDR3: ATSRDSLAEQY
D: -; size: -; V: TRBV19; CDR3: ASSRQRYSGNTIY
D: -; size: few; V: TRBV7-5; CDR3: ARSLVRVEEMNTEAF
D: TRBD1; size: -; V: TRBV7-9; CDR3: ASSTTGVDQPQH
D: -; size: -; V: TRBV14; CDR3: ASSQVASGSGYT
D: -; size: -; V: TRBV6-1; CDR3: ASRGTYHYEQY
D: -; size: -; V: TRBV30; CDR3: AWGSGAQF
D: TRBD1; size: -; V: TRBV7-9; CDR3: ASSLTRDRMNTEAF
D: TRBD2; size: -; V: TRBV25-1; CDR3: ASSDRLAGNEQF
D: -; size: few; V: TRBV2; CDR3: ASSPDTEAF
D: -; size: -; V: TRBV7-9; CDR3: ASSPSYNSPLH
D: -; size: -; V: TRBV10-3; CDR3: AISERGNTGELF
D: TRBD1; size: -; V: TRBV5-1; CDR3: ASSLGDSLNTEAF
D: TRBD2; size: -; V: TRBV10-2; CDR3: ASRGATSAYEQY
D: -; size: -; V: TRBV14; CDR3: ASSQDQGPGYT
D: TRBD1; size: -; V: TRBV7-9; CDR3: ASSRIRQGFSGNTIY
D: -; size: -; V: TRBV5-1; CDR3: ASSYRRNTEAF
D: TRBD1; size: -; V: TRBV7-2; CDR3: ASRLNRGIHTEAF
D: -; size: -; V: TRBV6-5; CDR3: ASSYNGGTEAF
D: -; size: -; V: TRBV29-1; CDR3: SVASRGNYGYT
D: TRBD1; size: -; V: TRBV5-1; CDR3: ASSQDRGRYEQY
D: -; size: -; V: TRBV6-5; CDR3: ASRGDSEAF
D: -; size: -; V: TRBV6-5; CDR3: ASPGGLTYGYT
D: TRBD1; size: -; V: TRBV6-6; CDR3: ASTHGGGSYNSPLH
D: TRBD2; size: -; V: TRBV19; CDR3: ASSMLAGGPSHRDTQY
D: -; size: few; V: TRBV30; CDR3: AWSIGAFLLLQETQY
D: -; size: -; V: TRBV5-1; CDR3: ASSLEAGSDTEAF
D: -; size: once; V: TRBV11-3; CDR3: ASSLGTQGTGELF
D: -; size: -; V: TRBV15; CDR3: ATSRDPLGSSYNEQF
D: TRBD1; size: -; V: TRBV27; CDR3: ASSTGGNEQF
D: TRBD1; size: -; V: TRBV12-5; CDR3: ASGPDRGNTEAF
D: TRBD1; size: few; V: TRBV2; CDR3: ASRTGVSSDEQY
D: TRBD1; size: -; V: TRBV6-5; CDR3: ATHRGYGYT
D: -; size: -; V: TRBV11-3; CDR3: ASSSGDTLEAF
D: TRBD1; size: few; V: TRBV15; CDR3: ATSRGKGGGNQPQH
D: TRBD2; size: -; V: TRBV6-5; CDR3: ASSYSTSGGPGTQY
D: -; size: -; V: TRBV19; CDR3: ASSRGLANTEAF
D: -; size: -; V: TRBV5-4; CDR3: AAGRETQY